A selection of T cell receptor beta chains follows, all from one sample in a study of blood T cells in healthy people across ages. In TCRdb, the 5' RACE reads were re-called with MiXCR into one record per CDR3 protein. The table includes 1.2 million to 1.5 million distinct CDR3 sequences, about 40% detected once. The sample comprised blood. Source of these receptors: a woman under 30 in good health. CDR3s include the opening cysteine and the closing phenylalanine or tryptophan. Fields, in order: D gene, clone size, J gene, V gene, CDR3 DNA, CDR3 protein. A D gene is named only where the DNA matches it firmly. Clone size is not always given. Where it is, it says once, few, many or a class for expanded clones.

D gene: -; clone size: -; J gene: TRBJ2-1; V gene: TRBV20-1; CDR3 DNA: TGCAGTGCTTCTAGGACGGCGGTCTACAATGAGCAGTTCTTC; CDR3 protein: CSASRTAVYNEQFF
D gene: -; clone size: many; J gene: TRBJ2-1; V gene: TRBV5-1; CDR3 DNA: TGCGCCAGCAGCTTGGACCTTGAGCAGTTCTTC; CDR3 protein: CASSLDLEQFF
D gene: -; clone size: -; J gene: TRBJ1-2; V gene: TRBV7-2; CDR3 DNA: TGTGCCAGCAGCGTAGCCGAGGGAGGTGGCTACACCTTC; CDR3 protein: CASSVAEGGGYTF
D gene: -; clone size: -; J gene: TRBJ2-1; V gene: TRBV5-5; CDR3 DNA: TGTGCCAGCAGCTTCCTAGTGGAGTACAATGAGCAGTTCTTC; CDR3 protein: CASSFLVEYNEQFF
D gene: TRBD2; clone size: -; J gene: TRBJ2-5; V gene: TRBV7-9; CDR3 DNA: TGTGCCAGCAGCCCCCCGCCGGGACTAGCGGACAATGAGCAGTACTTC; CDR3 protein: CASSPPPGLADNEQYF
D gene: -; clone size: -; J gene: TRBJ1-2; V gene: TRBV30; CDR3 DNA: TGTGCCTGGGAGGTCACCTATGGCTACACCTTC; CDR3 protein: CAWEVTYGYTF
D gene: TRBD2; clone size: -; J gene: TRBJ2-7; V gene: TRBV7-2; CDR3 DNA: TGTGCCAGCAGCTTAGCGATGAGCGGGAGTGGCAACGAGCAGTACTTC; CDR3 protein: CASSLAMSGSGNEQYF
D gene: TRBD1; clone size: -; J gene: TRBJ1-2; V gene: TRBV12-3/TRBV12-4; CDR3 DNA: TGTGCCAGCAGGCAAAGGACAGGGGCCAACTATGGCTACACCTTC; CDR3 protein: CASRQRTGANYGYTF
D gene: -; clone size: once; J gene: TRBJ2-7; V gene: TRBV5-1; CDR3 DNA: TGCGCCAGCAGCGCCGTAGTGTCTGGGCACGAGCAGTACTTC; CDR3 protein: CASSAVVSGHEQYF
D gene: TRBD2; clone size: few; J gene: TRBJ2-1; V gene: TRBV5-1; CDR3 DNA: TGCGCCAGCGGCCGGACTAGCGGGTTCTACAATGAGCAGTTCTTC; CDR3 protein: CASGRTSGFYNEQFF
D gene: -; clone size: -; J gene: TRBJ1-1; V gene: TRBV12-3/TRBV12-4; CDR3 DNA: TGTGCCAGCAGCTCTTCGGACGGGCACACTGAAGCTTTCTTT; CDR3 protein: CASSSSDGHTEAFF
D gene: -; clone size: few; J gene: TRBJ2-7; V gene: TRBV7-2; CDR3 DNA: TGTGCCAGCAGCCCTAGCGAAAGACGGTCCTACGAGCAGTACTTC; CDR3 protein: CASSPSERRSYEQYF
D gene: TRBD2; clone size: -; J gene: TRBJ2-7; V gene: TRBV6-5; CDR3 DNA: TGTGCCAGCAGTTGGGGTTGGCGGGAGGTATGGAACGAGCAGTACTTC; CDR3 protein: CASSWGWREVWNEQYF
D gene: TRBD2; clone size: few; J gene: TRBJ2-5; V gene: TRBV7-2; CDR3 DNA: TGTGCCAGCAGCTTAAGCGGGAGTTATCAAGAGACCCAGTACTTC; CDR3 protein: CASSLSGSYQETQYF
D gene: -; clone size: once; J gene: TRBJ1-6; V gene: TRBV10-2; CDR3 DNA: TGCGCCAGCAGTGAGAATACGCAGGGAACACCCCTCCACTTT; CDR3 protein: CASSENTQGTPLHF
D gene: -; clone size: -; J gene: TRBJ1-4; V gene: TRBV12-3/TRBV12-4; CDR3 DNA: TGTGCCAGCAGTCCCGTCCAGGTCGCATTGGCTAATGAAAAACTGTTTTTT; CDR3 protein: CASSPVQVALANEKLFF
D gene: -; clone size: few; J gene: TRBJ1-1; V gene: TRBV6-2/TRBV6-3; CDR3 DNA: TGTGCCAGCAGCCAAGGGGCGGGGGCTGAAGCTTTCTTT; CDR3 protein: CASSQGAGAEAFF
D gene: TRBD1; clone size: few; J gene: TRBJ2-6; V gene: TRBV7-9; CDR3 DNA: TGTGCCAGCAGCCAATGGACAGGGTATTCTGGGGCCAACGTCCTGACTTTC; CDR3 protein: CASSQWTGYSGANVLTF
D gene: -; clone size: few; J gene: TRBJ2-5; V gene: TRBV7-9; CDR3 DNA: TGTGCCAGCAGCTTCCCTGACTCTAAAGAGACCCAGTACTTC; CDR3 protein: CASSFPDSKETQYF
D gene: -; clone size: few; J gene: TRBJ2-7; V gene: TRBV20-1; CDR3 DNA: TGCAGTGCTAGTCCGATTAGCGGAGATCTTAACGAGCAGTACTTC; CDR3 protein: CSASPISGDLNEQYF
D gene: -; clone size: -; J gene: TRBJ2-5; V gene: TRBV11-2; CDR3 DNA: TGTGCCAGCAGCTTAACCTCGGGACTGCAAGAGACCCAGTACTTC; CDR3 protein: CASSLTSGLQETQYF
D gene: TRBD2; clone size: -; J gene: TRBJ2-5; V gene: TRBV5-1; CDR3 DNA: TGCGCCAGCAATACAGCGGGGGCGTTACAAGAGACCCAGTACTTC; CDR3 protein: CASNTAGALQETQYF
D gene: -; clone size: few; J gene: TRBJ1-5; V gene: TRBV7-9; CDR3 DNA: TGTGCCAGCAGCTTAGCGGGCAGGGTCAGCCCCCAGCATTTT; CDR3 protein: CASSLAGRVSPQHF